A single sample gave rise to the 23 T cell receptor beta chains below, sequenced in a study of cytomegalovirus exposure and HLA in healthy donors. Here immunoSEQ multiplex PCR was the method, and the copy in TCRdb shows in-frame clones only, minus some. The sample lists some 230,000 clones, 90% to 95% occurring once. The sample consisted of PBMCs. The origin of the receptors is a young woman in good health and CMV-seronegative.

The chain employs TRBV5-6 and TRBJ1-1, with a possible D match to TRBD1 (5 bases). V was trimmed by 5 bases and J by 1 base, leaving 9 bases between them. Germline V gene data show CDR1 as SGHDT and CDR2 as YYEEEE. The CDR3 is made up of 13 amino acids. CDR3 protein: CASSRGQNTEAFF. The CDR3 nucleotides read TGTGCCAGCAGTCGTGGACAGAACACTGAAGCTTTCTTT.

The V gene is TRBV14, the J gene TRBJ2-1; 9 positions agree with TRBD2. CDR3 length equals 16 residues. Trimming cost V 0 bases and J 6 bases; bases outside gene matches: 6. Per germline, CDR1 SGHDN and CDR2 FVKESK. DNA for the CDR3: TGTGCCAGCAGCCAAGATTTAGCGGGGGCCTTCAATGAGCAGTTCTTC. It codes for CASSQDLAGAFNEQFF.

This clone was found a few times. The V and J genes are TRBV5-5 and TRBJ1-1; D call uncertain. Per germline, CDR1 SGHKS and CDR2 YYEKEE (reference sequence). This CDR3 spans 14 amino acids. V lost 4 bases and J 2 bases, leaving 12 bases between the germline ends. CDR3 nucleotide sequence: TGTGCCAGCAGCAACTTTACAGTCAACACTGAAGCTTTCTTT. Its translation is CASSNFTVNTEAFF.

V is TRBV11-3 and J is TRBJ2-7, with 9 bases fitting TRBD2. The CDR3 consists of 15 residues. Germline V gene sequence: CDR1 SGHNT, CDR2 YENEEA. With 4 bases clipped from V and 3 bases from J, the junction kept 7 bases outside the gene matches. The CDR3 bases are TGTGCCAGCAGCTGGGGTAGCGGGAGTCTCTACGAGCAGTACTTC. Encoded protein: CASSWGSGSLYEQYF.

The rearrangement uses TRBV4-1 and TRBJ2-7; the D gene is possibly TRBD1 (6 bases). Germline assignment: CDR1 MGHRA and CDR2 YSYEKL. The CDR3 runs 15 residues. V lost 3 bases and J 1 base, leaving 13 bases between the germline ends. The CDR3 spells CASSQGWDTSYEQYF. For the CDR3, the DNA is TGCGCCAGCAGCCAGGGCTGGGACACGTCCTACGAGCAGTACTTC.

J is TRBJ2-2 and V is TRBV9; D unclear. Germline CDR1 reads SGDLS; CDR2 reads YYNGEE. V was trimmed by 0 bases and J by 5 bases, leaving 14 bases between them. The CDR3 consists of 16 residues. The CDR3 sequence: CASSVGHDARTGELFF. Here the CDR3 DNA reads TGTGCCAGCAGCGTAGGGCACGACGCGAGGACCGGGGAGCTGTTTTTT.

The chain uses TRBV5-4 and TRBJ2-7; perhaps TRBD1 as D (6 bases). Between the trimmed V and J ends, which lost 4 bases and 0 bases, there was a span of 14 bases. The CDR3 length is 15 residues. Looked up from germline, CDR1 is SGHNT and CDR2 is YYREEE (reference sequence). Written as DNA, the CDR3 is TGTGCCAGCAGCCCCGCACAGGGCAGCTCCTACGAGCAGTACTTC. Translation: CASSPAQGSSYEQYF.

The rearrangement links TRBV11-3 to TRBJ1-3, with D possibly TRBD1 on 6 matching bases. The V end lost 5 bases, the J end lost 7 bases, and 15 bases lay between the germline ends. The germline gives CDR1 SGHNT, CDR2 YENEEA. The CDR3 length is 14 residues. For the CDR3, the DNA is TGTGCCAGCAGCCCGACGGCAGGGGCGAACACCATATATTTT. Protein product: CASSPTAGANTIYF.

The chain has TRBV7-6 and TRBJ2-7; perhaps TRBD1 as D (5 bases). The CDR3 runs 14 residues. CDR1 and CDR2 from the germline V gene are SGHVS and FNYEAQ. Trimming cost V 4 bases and J 4 bases, with 14 bases left between them. The CDR3 sequence is CASSSSDRLYEQYF. In DNA, the CDR3 is TGTGCCAGCAGCTCCAGCGACAGACTTTACGAGCAGTACTTC.

The rearrangement links TRBV6-5 to TRBJ1-2; D not certain. From germline, CDR1 is MNHEY and CDR2 SVGAGI. The ends were cut back, 2 bases at V and 9 bases at J, with 13 bases in the middle. This CDR3 is 13 amino acids long. CDR3 sequence reads: CASSYPGLWSYTF. CDR3 bases: TGTGCCAGCAGTTACCCCGGACTTTGGAGCTACACCTTC.

The rearrangement links TRBV5-1 to TRBJ2-7; D not resolved. In germline, CDR1 is SGHRS, CDR2 YFSETQ. The CDR3 length is 15 residues. V gave up 0 bases and J gave up 2 bases, with 12 bases separating them. CDR3 amino acids: CASSLESTPTYEQYF. In DNA form, the CDR3 reads TGCGCCAGCAGCTTGGAATCGACACCTACCTACGAGCAGTACTTC.

The chain uses TRBV6-1 and TRBJ2-7; 8 nucleotides line up with TRBD2. The CDR3 totals 13 residues. V lost 7 bases, J lost 3 bases, and 5 bases stayed unmatched. Germline V gives CDR1 MNHNS, CDR2 SASEGT. CDR3 coding DNA: TGTGCCAGCATGGCGGGAGGCCTCTACGAGCAGTACTTC. Translating gives CASMAGGLYEQYF.

The chain uses TRBV6-5 and TRBJ2-5; TRBD2 matches 11 bases. Gene TRBJ2-7 matches the end of the DNA better, so the J call may be wrong. The CDR3 spans 14 residues. Germline V lookup: CDR1 MNHEY, CDR2 SVGAGI. The CDR3 protein is CASSPLAGEVEQYF. The CDR3 coding sequence is TGTGCCAGCAGTCCACTAGCGGGAGAGGTCGAGCAGTACTTC.

This chain links TRBV5-1 with TRBJ1-1; TRBD1 matches at 9 bases. Germline V CDR1 and CDR2: SGHRS, YFSETQ. This CDR3 contains 16 residues. V shed 1 base and J 10 bases; nucleotides not matched to a gene: 14. In DNA form, the CDR3 reads TGCGCCAGCAGCTTGTACAGCACACAACAGGGGGCCGGAGCTTTCTTT. Protein sequence: CASSLYSTQQGAGAFF.

The count of this clone is one. The V and J genes are TRBV2 and TRBJ1-5, with 7 nucleotides matching TRBD1. The CDR3 is 14 residues long. V lost 5 bases to trimming and J lost 5 bases; unmatched junction nucleotides: 6. Per germline, CDR1 SNHLY and CDR2 FYNNEI. CDR3 nucleotides: TGTGCCAGCAGTAGCAGGGGGATTGATCAGCCCCAGCATTTT. It specifies CASSSRGIDQPQHF.

V gene TRBV11-2 combines with J gene TRBJ2-5; D ambiguous. The germline V gene has CDR1 SGHAT and CDR2 FQNNGV. This CDR3 is built from 13 residues. Between the trimmed V and J ends, which lost 1 base and 3 bases, there was a span of 6 bases. In DNA, the CDR3 is TGTGCCAGCAGCTTAGCTACAGAAGAGACCCAGTACTTC. Its protein product is CASSLATEETQYF.

J is TRBJ2-1 and V is TRBV6-1, with 7 bases lining up with TRBD2. The CDR3 extends over 16 amino acids. CDR1 and CDR2 (germline): MNHNS, SASEGT. Trimming at V came to 2 bases and at J to 4 bases, leaving 8 bases not matched to a gene. The CDR3 protein is CASSEREVAAYNEQFF. The CDR3 nucleotides read TGTGCCAGCAGTGAACGGGAGGTAGCCGCGTACAATGAGCAGTTCTTC.

The chain is built from TRBV19 and TRBJ2-3, with 8 bases aligning to TRBD1. V lost 6 bases and J lost 1; bases outside the gene matches: 6. The CDR3 is 15 amino acids. Germline CDR1 and CDR2: LNHDA and SQIVND (reference sequence). CDR3 sequence reads: CASSVPGQGTDTQYF. The CDR3 bases are TGTGCCAGTAGCGTCCCGGGACAGGGCACAGATACGCAGTATTTT. Combining the CDR3 with reference TRBV19 and TRBJ2-3 gives the whole variable domain DGGITQSPKYLFRKEGQNVTLSCEQNLNHDAMYWYRQDPGQGLRLIYYSQIVNDFQKGDIAEGYSVSREKKESFPLTVTSAQKNPTAFYLCASSVPGQGTDTQYFGPGTRLTVL.

This clone was recorded only once. V and J are TRBV9 and TRBJ1-3; 8 bases match TRBD1. The CDR3 totals 18 residues. Germline CDR1 SGDLS, CDR2 YYNGEE. After removal of 3 bases from V and 0 bases from J, the junction contained 11 bases not matched to a gene. The CDR3 loop reads CASSARGTGDLSGNTIYF. DNA of the CDR3: TGTGCCAGCAGCGCTCGCGGGACAGGAGATCTCTCTGGAAACACCATATATTTT.

This chain uses TRBV19 with TRBJ1-4, with D possibly being TRBD1 (5 bases). Per the germline V gene, CDR1 is LNHDA and CDR2 is SQIVND (reference sequence). There are 15 residues in the CDR3. Between the trimmed V and J ends, which lost 8 bases and 5 bases, there was a span of 18 bases. CDR3 sequence reads: CASAQLGPENEKLFF. The CDR3 DNA is TGTGCCAGTGCCCAATTGGGGCCGGAGAATGAAAAACTGTTTTTT.

The rearrangement joins TRBV5-1 to TRBJ2-7; D uncertain. This CDR3 has 12 amino acids. Trimming stripped 4 bases from V and 3 bases from J, with 8 bases between. Germline V gene data show CDR1 as SGHRS and CDR2 as YFSETQ. The CDR3 nucleotides are TGCGCCAGCAGCCCCAACGGCTACGAGCAGTACTTC. This sequence encodes CASSPNGYEQYF. Based on the CDR3 plus reference TRBV5-1 and TRBJ2-7, the full variable domain is KAGVTQTPRYLIKTRGQQVTLSCSPISGHRSVSWYQQTPGQGLQFLFEYFSETQRNKGNFPGRFSGRQFSNSRSEMNVSTLELGDSALYLCASSPNGYEQYFGPGTRLTVT.

The CDR3: CASSIGGTGDQPQHF. The CDR3 DNA sequence: TGTGCCAGTAGTATAGGCGGGACAGGTGATCAGCCCCAGCATTTT. The chain couples TRBV19 to TRBJ1-5, with TRBD1 identical over 8 bases. The CDR3 consists of 15 residues. In germline, CDR1 is LNHDA, CDR2 SQIVND (reference sequence). V trimming: 1 base; J trimming: 5 bases; junction bases outside the gene matches: 4. Looking up the rest from reference TRBV19 and TRBJ1-5 gives the full variable domain: DGGITQSPKYLFRKEGQNVTLSCEQNLNHDAMYWYRQDPGQGLRLIYYSQIVNDFQKGDIAEGYSVSREKKESFPLTVTSAQKNPTAFYLCASSIGGTGDQPQHFGDGTRLSIL.

The V call is TRBV15, the J call TRBJ2-3; D is possibly TRBD2 (5 bases). This CDR3 spans 15 amino acids. The germline gives CDR1 LNHNV, CDR2 YYDKDF (reference sequence). Trimming pared 1 base from V and 1 base from J, leaving 9 bases between. The CDR3 here is CATSRGHSGTDTQYF. CDR3 bases: TGTGCCACCAGCAGAGGCCATAGCGGCACAGATACGCAGTATTTT.